These 12 T cell receptor beta chains originate from one sample sequenced in a study of shared clonotypes between healthy human individuals. Produced via immunoSEQ multiplex PCR; TCRdb's table is partial and in-frame only. This sample has about 2,500,000 clones, with roughly nine tenths found just once. Sequencing input: naive CD4+ T cells sorted from blood. Subset specified: CD45RA+ positively selected. These receptors were obtained from a man aged 18 to 35 in good health.

The genes are TRBV7-3 and TRBJ2-2; TRBD2 matches 7 bases. V was pared by 3 bases and J by 4 bases, with 11 bases of the junction left unmatched. The germline V gene encodes CDR1 SGHTA and CDR2 FQGTGA. This CDR3 has 17 residues. The chain's CDR3 is CASSFLPSGVTTGELFF. The CDR3 nucleotides read TGTGCCAGCAGCTTCCTTCCCAGCGGGGTTACCACCGGGGAGCTGTTTTTT. The full variable domain, rest sourced from reference TRBV7-3 and TRBJ2-2, is GAGVSQTPSNKVTEKGKYVELRCDPISGHTALYWYRQSLGQGPEFLIYFQGTGAADDSGLPNDRFFAVRPEGSVSTLKIQRTERGDSAVYLCASSFLPSGVTTGELFFGEGSRLTVL.

This clone was picked up a small number of times. V and J are TRBV10-1 and TRBJ1-2; the match to TRBD1 covers 8 bases. The CDR3 extends over 16 amino acids. Germline CDR1 is WNHNN and CDR2 is SYGVQD (reference sequence). V trimming: 4 bases; J trimming: 4 bases; junction bases outside the gene matches: 11. The CDR3 loop reads CASSAGDRGSGYGYTF. The CDR3, as DNA: TGCGCCAGCAGTGCGGGCGACAGGGGTTCTGGCTATGGCTACACCTTC.

The V call is TRBV20-1, the J call TRBJ2-3; D remains unclear. The CDR3 contains 11 residues. From germline, CDR1 is DFQATT and CDR2 SNEGSKA (reference sequence). CDR3 bases: TGCAGCCCCCTAAGCACAGATACGCAGTATTTT. It is translated as CSPLSTDTQYF.

The chain uses TRBV29-1 and TRBJ1-4; perhaps TRBD1 as D (5 bases). There are 14 residues in the CDR3. CDR1 is SQVTM and CDR2 is ANQGSEA in the germline V gene. The V gene lost 8 bases and the J gene lost 3 bases, with 16 bases spanning the gap. CDR3 loop: CSQHEGTPNEKLFF. The DNA of the CDR3 is TGCAGCCAGCACGAGGGGACCCCTAATGAAAAACTGTTTTTT.

This clone was picked up a small number of times. The sample holds other DNA sequences that translate to the same CDR3. The rearrangement uses TRBV29-1 and TRBJ1-1; D remains ambiguous. Germline CDR1 reads SQVTM; CDR2 reads ANQGSEA. Trimming pared 1 base from V and 0 bases from J, leaving 6 bases between. This CDR3 spans 13 amino acids. The CDR3 coding sequence is TGCAGCGTTGAAGGACGTATGAACACTGAAGCTTTCTTT. Protein sequence: CSVEGRMNTEAFF. The full variable domain, completed using reference TRBV29-1 and TRBJ1-1, is SAVISQKPSRDICQRGTSLTIQCQVDSQVTMMFWYRQQPGQSLTLIATANQGSEATYESGFVIDKFPISRPNLTFSTLTVSNMSPEDSSIYLCSVEGRMNTEAFFGQGTRLTVV.

This chain connects TRBV10-2 to TRBJ2-1; D is ambiguous. CDR3 length: 12 residues. The germline V gene has CDR1 WSHSY and CDR2 SAAADI. The germline V and J ends were trimmed by 5 bases and 7 bases, with 9 bases remaining between them. The CDR3 DNA follows: TGCGCCAGCAGTCGAGTCCGAAATGAGCAGTTCTTC. This encodes CASSRVRNEQFF.

V is TRBV7-2 and J is TRBJ2-7; the D gene is possibly TRBD2 (6 bases). Looked up from germline, CDR1 is SGHTA and CDR2 is FQGNSA. CDR3 length: 16 amino acids. Between the trimmed V and J ends, which lost 2 bases and 4 bases, there was a span of 18 bases. CDR3 amino acids: CASSLRSGSSQYEQYF. The CDR3 bases are TGTGCCAGCAGCTTACGTTCCGGGAGCTCCCAATACGAGCAGTACTTC.

The rearrangement joins TRBV20-1 to TRBJ1-4; no definite D call. V lost 6 bases and J lost 1, with 3 bases in between. This CDR3 comprises 11 residues. Germline V lookup: CDR1 DFQATT, CDR2 SNEGSKA (reference sequence). The CDR3 sequence is CSAQTNEKLFF. The CDR3 DNA is TGCAGTGCCCAAACTAATGAAAAACTGTTTTTT.

The chain uses TRBV5-4 and TRBJ1-3, with no clear D. Germline CDR1 SGHNT, CDR2 YYREEE (reference sequence). Trimming cost V 6 bases and J 0 bases, with 7 bases left between them. The length of the CDR3 is 13 residues. Here the CDR3 DNA reads TGTGCCAGCACCCGGGACTCTGGAAACACCATATATTTT. As protein: CASTRDSGNTIYF.

The V gene is TRBV5-6, the J gene TRBJ2-7; perhaps TRBD1 as D (7 bases). Trimming shortened V by 4 bases and J by 9 bases, and 23 bases separated the two germline ends. Per the germline V gene, CDR1 is SGHDT and CDR2 is YYEEEE. The CDR3 is made up of 15 amino acids. The CDR3 DNA reads as TGTGCCAGCAGCCGACTAGACAGGGCTCCCCCCGGGCAGTACTTC. As protein: CASSRLDRAPPGQYF.

The chain combines TRBV2 with TRBJ1-3, with no clear D. The CDR3 totals 14 residues. V was clipped by 4 bases and J by 3 bases, with 10 bases between them. The germline CDR1 and CDR2 sequences are SNHLY and FYNNEI. The CDR3 DNA follows: TGTGCCAGCAGTGGCCAGATAGTTGGAAACACCATATATTTT. This sequence encodes CASSGQIVGNTIYF.

Regarding this clone: In the same sample, other DNA sequences code for this CDR3. The chain links TRBV29-1 to TRBJ2-3; 10 bases are a match to TRBD1. The CDR3 spans 17 residues. Trimming removed 3 bases from V and 4 bases from J; junction bases left unmatched: 13. Looked up from germline, CDR1 is SQVTM and CDR2 is ANQGSEA. The CDR3 region is CSVDGRGRGTGADTQYF. CDR3 bases: TGCAGCGTTGACGGGCGGGGGCGGGGGACAGGGGCAGATACGCAGTATTTT.